Each of the 25 T cell receptor beta chains below was sequenced from the same sample in a study of T cell responses to AZD1222 COVID-19 vaccine. Libraries were prepared by immunoSEQ multiplex PCR; TCRdb keeps only in-frame clonotypes and omits some of them. This table holds some 93,000 clones, around nine tenths found once. Sequencing used peripheral blood, obtained 28 days after the second AZD1222 dose. The receptor source for this set is an adult who received the AZD1222 COVID-19 vaccine.

The rearrangement joins TRBV6-2 or TRBV6-3 to TRBJ2-7; TRBD2 is a possible D gene (5 bases). Germline V gene lookup returns CDR1 MNHEY and CDR2 SVGEGT. The CDR3 length is 16 residues. The germline V and J ends were trimmed by 2 bases and 4 bases, with 18 bases remaining between them. DNA for the CDR3: TGTGCCAGCAGTTACGAGGGTGTGATAGACCATTACGAGCAGTACTTC. The encoded protein is CASSYEGVIDHYEQYF.

This rearrangement joins TRBV11-3 to TRBJ1-4; TRBD1 might be the D (5 bases). Trimming left V 0 bases short and J 13 bases short, with 9 bases between. In germline, CDR1 is SGHNT, CDR2 YENEEA. The CDR3 loop spans 12 amino acids. The CDR3 nucleotides read TGTGCCAGCAGCTTAGATCCAGGGATACTGTTTTTT. Its protein product is CASSLDPGILFF.

About this clone: One junction end disagrees with the germline gene, perhaps due to a read error. The V and J genes are TRBV6-5 and TRBJ2-7; D is ambiguous. This CDR3 region has 13 residues. Germline V gives CDR1 MNHEY, CDR2 SVGAGI. The CDR3 loop reads CASNTDGIYAQYF. In DNA, the CDR3 is TGTGCCAGCAATACAGACGGTATCTACGCGCAGTACTTC.

This chain connects TRBV5-1 to TRBJ1-1, with TRBD1 matching 10 bases. From germline, CDR1 is SGHRS and CDR2 YFSETQ. V was clipped by 0 bases and J by 1 base; unmatched bases: 0. This CDR3 has 15 amino acids. The CDR3 DNA follows: TGCGCCAGCAGCTTGGGGACAGGGGGGAACACTGAAGCTTTCTTT. Translating it yields CASSLGTGGNTEAFF.

The gene calls are TRBV24-1 and TRBJ2-2; 8 nucleotides align to TRBD1. Germline CDR1 KGHDR, CDR2 SFDVKD. J gave up 1 base and V 4 bases, and 4 bases lay outside the gene matches. This CDR3 is built from 16 residues. CDR3 sequence reads: CATSETGTGNTGELFF. The CDR3 nucleotides are TGTGCCACCAGTGAAACCGGGACAGGGAACACCGGGGAGCTGTTTTTT.

This clone was seen just once. The chain uses TRBV30 and TRBJ2-3; TRBD2 matches 10 bases. This CDR3 spans 13 amino acids. The V and J ends lost 0 bases and 8 bases, in that order; junction bases with no gene match: 2. Per germline, CDR1 GTSNPN and CDR2 SVGIG (reference sequence). The CDR3 here is CAWSVAGGRTQYF. CDR3 bases: TGTGCCTGGAGTGTAGCGGGGGGGCGTACGCAGTATTTT.

This sequence joins TRBV28 and TRBJ2-3; 7 bases map to TRBD2. Germline CDR1 MDHEN, CDR2 SYDVKM. The trim removed 3 bases at V and 0 bases at J, leaving 6 bases unmatched. CDR3 length: 16 residues. The CDR3, as DNA: TGTGCCAGCAGTTTCGGGGGGAGAGATAGCACAGATACGCAGTATTTT. As protein: CASSFGGRDSTDTQYF.

DNA for the CDR3: TGTGCCACTTCGTGGGGCAGGGTAAGGACTGAAGCTTTCTTT. As protein: CATSWGRVRTEAFF. The chain is built from TRBV15 and TRBJ1-1, with D tentatively TRBD1 (5 bases). The CDR3 length is 14 residues. The ends were cut back, 9 bases at V and 5 bases at J, with 19 bases in the middle. From germline, CDR1 is LNHNV and CDR2 YYDKDF (reference sequence).

This CDR3 reads CASSLNIRAKHF. The CDR3 nucleotides are TGTGCCAGCAGTTTAAATATCAGGGCTAAGCATTTT. The chain joins TRBV12-3 or TRBV12-4 to TRBJ1-5, with D possibly matching TRBD1 (5 bases). V was pared by 2 bases and J by 14 bases, with 13 bases between. The CDR3 loop spans 12 amino acids.

V usage is TRBV6-2 or TRBV6-3 and J usage is TRBJ1-5; no clear D gene. The CDR3 has 17 residues. CDR1 is MNHEY and CDR2 is SVGEGT in the germline V gene. V dropped 0 bases and J dropped 4 bases, with 16 bases sitting between them. The CDR3 sequence is CASSYSGGPYGNQPQHF. The CDR3 DNA is TGTGCCAGCAGTTACTCGGGAGGGCCGTATGGGAATCAGCCCCAGCATTTT.

This clone was seen only a few times. The rearrangement joins TRBV5-1 to TRBJ2-1, with unresolved D. The CDR3 runs 12 residues. The V and J ends lost 6 bases and 8 bases respectively, with 12 bases between them. Per the germline V gene, CDR1 is SGHRS and CDR2 is YFSETQ. The CDR3 region is CASISSLDEQFF. Here the CDR3 DNA reads TGCGCCAGCATCTCTTCTCTAGATGAGCAGTTCTTC.

The J gene is TRBJ2-3, the V gene TRBV5-1, with D possibly TRBD1 on 5 matching bases. V lost 0 bases and J 2 bases, leaving 10 bases between the germline ends. Per germline, CDR1 SGHRS and CDR2 YFSETQ. The CDR3 has 15 residues. The CDR3 loop reads CASSLAGRDTDTQYF. The CDR3 nucleotides read TGCGCCAGCAGCTTGGCCGGCAGGGACACAGATACGCAGTATTTT.

In this sample, this clone turned up a few times. The V gene is TRBV7-3, the J gene TRBJ2-3; TRBD2 aligns across 11 bases. The CDR3 sequence is 14 residues long. Looked up from germline, CDR1 is SGHTA and CDR2 is FQGTGA. V lost 5 bases and J lost 5; bases outside the gene matches: 3. This CDR3 reads CASSTLAGEDTQYF. CDR3 sequence (DNA): TGTGCCAGCAGCACACTAGCGGGGGAAGATACGCAGTATTTT.

The chain couples TRBV28 to TRBJ2-3; D ambiguous. Trimming took off 6 bases at V and 0 bases at J, with 7 bases between the two ends. CDR1 is MDHEN, CDR2 SYDVKM, per germline. The length of the CDR3 is 13 residues. The CDR3 here is CASSSSSTDTQYF. DNA of the CDR3: TGTGCCAGCAGCTCGTCTAGCACAGATACGCAGTATTTT.

V usage is TRBV9 and J usage is TRBJ2-5, with TRBD1 identical over 7 bases. Germline assignment: CDR1 SGDLS and CDR2 YYNGEE. Germline trimming cut 6 bases from V and 4 bases from J; bases unmatched to any gene: 6. The CDR3 consists of 13 residues. Here the CDR3 DNA reads TGTGCCAGCAATAGACAGGGCGGAGAGACCCAGTACTTC. Translated: CASNRQGGETQYF. Based on the CDR3 plus reference TRBV9 and TRBJ2-5, the full variable domain is DSGVTQTPKHLITATGQRVTLRCSPRSGDLSVYWYQQSLDQGLQFLIQYYNGEERAKGNILERFSAQQFPDLHSELNLSSLELGDSALYFCASNRQGGETQYFGPGTRLLVL.

The chain joins TRBV3-1 (or the pseudogene TRBV3-2) to TRBJ1-6; a possible D gene is TRBD1 (5 bases). V lost 1 base, J lost 9 bases, and 16 bases lay in between. Per germline, CDR1 LGHDT and CDR2 YNNKEL (reference sequence). This CDR3 has 16 amino acids. CDR3 residues: CASSQGRGGAISPLHF. In DNA, the CDR3 is TGTGCCAGCAGCCAAGGGCGGGGTGGGGCCATTTCACCCCTCCACTTT.

This chain uses TRBV11-2 with TRBJ1-1; the D gene is possibly TRBD1 (5 bases). Per the germline V gene, CDR1 is SGHAT and CDR2 is FQNNGV. The CDR3 sequence is 15 residues long. Trimming took 4 bases from V and 4 from J, leaving 16 bases between them. The CDR3 coding sequence is TGTGCCAGCAGCTCCGCTAGGGTGGGGGGCACTGAAGCTTTCTTT. Amino acids: CASSSARVGGTEAFF.

This chain connects TRBV7-9 to TRBJ1-2; the match to TRBD1 covers 8 bases. The CDR3 is made up of 13 amino acids. In germline, CDR1 is SEHNR, CDR2 FQNEAQ (reference sequence). V shed 5 bases, J shed 10 bases, and the junction held 9 bases outside the gene matches. The CDR3 DNA follows: TGTGCCAGCAGCCTTGTGCGGGGACAGGCCTACACCTTC. Its translation is CASSLVRGQAYTF.

V usage is TRBV7-9 and J usage is TRBJ1-2; D is undetermined. This CDR3 contains 14 residues. The V end lost 1 base, the J end lost 8 bases, and 14 bases lay between the germline ends. The germline V gene has CDR1 SEHNR and CDR2 FQNEAQ (reference sequence). CDR3 nucleotides: TGTGCCAGCAGCTTAGATTCTACCGTGGGGGGCTACACCTTC. Residues: CASSLDSTVGGYTF.

J is TRBJ2-1 and V is TRBV4-1; 8 bases map to TRBD2. J was trimmed by 5 bases and V by 2 bases; bases with no gene match: 5. The CDR3 loop spans 15 amino acids. Germline V CDR1 and CDR2: MGHRA, YSYEKL. CDR3 sequence: CASSQMRGADNEQFF. The CDR3 bases are TGCGCCAGCAGCCAAATGCGGGGGGCCGACAATGAGCAGTTCTTC.

The genes are TRBV5-1 and TRBJ2-4; 11 bases match TRBD1. With V trimmed by 3 bases and J by 8 bases, 4 bases remained unmatched. This CDR3 contains 14 residues. Germline CDR1 SGHRS, CDR2 YFSETQ. The CDR3, as DNA: TGCGCCAGCAGCTCCAGGACAGGGGGCTACATTCAGTACTTC. It encodes CASSSRTGGYIQYF.

This sequence joins TRBV30 and TRBJ1-1, with D tentatively TRBD1 (6 bases). CDR3 length equals 12 residues. Germline V CDR1 and CDR2: GTSNPN, SVGIG (reference sequence). Trimming pared 3 bases from V and 5 bases from J, leaving 10 bases between. The CDR3 region has the DNA TGTGCCTGGAGCTTAGGGGGGACTGAAGCTTTCTTT. This translates into CAWSLGGTEAFF.

This clone came up once. The J gene is TRBJ2-7, the V gene TRBV2; D is possibly TRBD2 (5 bases). CDR3 length: 14 amino acids. Germline V gene lookup returns CDR1 SNHLY and CDR2 FYNNEI. The V and J ends lost 1 base and 3 bases respectively, with 10 bases between them. CDR3 region: CASSEGLLNYEQYF. The CDR3 DNA reads TGTGCCAGCAGTGAAGGACTACTTAACTACGAGCAGTACTTC.

The chain combines TRBV27 with TRBJ1-1, with a tentative D call TRBD1 (6 bases). This CDR3 comprises 14 residues. The germline CDR1 and CDR2 sequences are MNHEY and SMNVEV (reference sequence). V was cut by 3 bases and J by 5 bases, with 13 bases left in between. This CDR3 is CASSLKGGWTEAFF. The CDR3 DNA reads TGTGCCAGCAGTTTGAAGGGGGGTTGGACTGAAGCTTTCTTT.

The chain employs TRBV27 and TRBJ1-1, with 8 bases matching TRBD1. Germline V lookup: CDR1 MNHEY, CDR2 SMNVEV (reference sequence). This CDR3 region has 15 residues. The trim removed 2 bases at V and 0 bases at J, leaving 2 bases unmatched. DNA for the CDR3: TGTGCCAGCAGTTTACAGGGGGCGTTGAACACTGAAGCTTTCTTT. Translated, it gives CASSLQGALNTEAFF.